One and the same sample provided the 21 T cell receptor beta chains below, sequenced in a study of blood T cells in healthy people across ages (dated by TCRdb to 2013 to 2016). The protocol used for the library was 5' RACE. A second roughly 6 to 12 cycle PCR used a sample-barcoded 5' primer and a J-beta primer mix. TCRdb trimmed the raw reads at Q25, called clones with MiXCR and kept productive beta chains. Identical CDR3 proteins give one entry, which carries the most common genes and DNA. The sample table contains some 1,800,000 distinct CDR3 sequences; only one count was recorded for approximately 40% of them. Together, the top ten hold roughly 23% of the sample. Sequences were obtained from blood. All receptors come from a human donor in good health.

In DNA form, the CDR3 reads TGTGCCAGCAGTAATATCCAGGGCCCGCTATACGAGCAGTACTTC. Translated: CASSNIQGPLYEQYF. The genes are TRBV6-6 and TRBJ2-7; TRBD1 might be the D (5 bases). The CDR3 runs to 15 residues. CDR1 is MNHNY and CDR2 is SVGAGI in the germline V gene (reference sequence). V lost 5 bases and J 4 bases, leaving 18 bases between the germline ends.

This CDR3 is CASREISEQFF. The CDR3 nucleotides are TGTGCCAGCAGGGAGATCAGTGAGCAGTTCTTC. The V and J genes are TRBV6-2 or TRBV6-3 and TRBJ2-1; no firm D call. CDR1 and CDR2 from the germline V gene are MNHEY and SVGEGT. The CDR3 is 11 amino acids. V shed 6 bases and J shed 9 bases, with 9 bases lying between them.

This clonotype came up once. The V call is TRBV6-5, the J call TRBJ1-5, with a weak D call TRBD1 (5 bases). V was cut by 5 bases and J by 5 bases, with 13 bases left in between. CDR1 is MNHEY, CDR2 SVGAGI, per germline. This CDR3 region has 14 residues. As DNA, the CDR3 is TGTGCCAGCAGTGCGCAACAGGTAGATCAGCCCCAGCATTTT. Its translation: CASSAQQVDQPQHF.

In its sample, this clonotype was seen a few times. The chain uses TRBV20-1 and TRBJ2-1; TRBD2 agrees at 10 bases. The V gene's germline CDR1 is DFQATT and CDR2 SNEGSKA (reference sequence). V shed 1 base and J 4 bases; nucleotides not matched to a gene: 4. The CDR3 consists of 15 residues. CDR3 loop: CSARGGLADYNEQFF. The CDR3 DNA reads as TGCAGTGCTAGAGGCGGACTAGCGGATTACAATGAGCAGTTCTTC.

In this sample, this clonotype turned up a few times. CDR3 region: CASSAQRESSYEQYF. The CDR3 nucleotides are TGTGCCAGCAGTGCCCAGCGGGAATCCTCCTACGAGCAGTACTTC. V and J are TRBV6-2 or TRBV6-3 and TRBJ2-7; 7 bases align to TRBD2. J gave up 0 bases and V 5 bases, and 7 bases lay outside the gene matches. There are 15 residues in the CDR3. The germline V gene has CDR1 MNHEY and CDR2 SVGEGT.

This clonotype showed up just a few times. This chain connects TRBV5-6 to TRBJ2-2; no definite D call. Germline V gene sequence: CDR1 SGHDT, CDR2 YYEEEE. The CDR3 sequence is 14 residues long. V lost 5 bases to trimming and J lost 1 base, with 9 bases between them. The CDR3 DNA reads TGTGCCAGCAGTCGGACCGGGAACACCGGGGAGCTGTTTTTT. Amino acid sequence: CASSRTGNTGELFF.

The V gene is TRBV20-1, the J gene TRBJ2-7; D is ambiguous. V was cut by 3 bases and J by 6 bases, with 6 bases left in between. This CDR3 spans 10 amino acids. Per germline, CDR1 DFQATT and CDR2 SNEGSKA (reference sequence). The CDR3, as DNA: TGCAGTGCTAGTAACCTCGAGCAGTACTTC. Encoded protein: CSASNLEQYF.

The V and J genes are TRBV29-1 and TRBJ2-1, with D possibly matching TRBD2 (5 bases). There are 12 residues in the CDR3. CDR1 SQVTM and CDR2 ANQGSEA come from the germline V gene. V was clipped by 6 bases and J by 7 bases, with 13 bases between them. CDR3 amino acids: CSVQEGWNEQFF. CDR3 DNA sequence: TGCAGCGTGCAAGAGGGATGGAATGAGCAGTTCTTC.

V usage is TRBV29-1 and J usage is TRBJ2-7; possible D gene TRBD2, 6 bases. With 4 bases removed from V and 6 bases from J, the gap between germline ends came to 19 bases. The CDR3 contains 14 residues. Germline-derived CDR1 and CDR2 are SQVTM and ANQGSEA. The CDR3, as DNA: TGCAGCGTTGTAGGTCCCGGGAGTCTTCTCGAGCAGTACTTC. This encodes CSVVGPGSLLEQYF.

Only one count was recorded for this clonotype. V gene TRBV7-2 combines with J gene TRBJ1-4, with a tentative D call TRBD1 (5 bases). Per the germline V gene, CDR1 is SGHTA and CDR2 is FQGNSA. The CDR3 totals 16 residues. V was clipped by 5 bases and J by 4 bases, with 17 bases between them. The CDR3 bases are TGTGCCAGCAGCACCCAACGGGGGTCGATTAATGAAAAACTGTTTTTT. Amino acid sequence: CASSTQRGSINEKLFF.

The J gene is TRBJ2-3, the V gene TRBV28, with TRBD2 identical over 9 bases. The junction had 15 bases not matched to a gene; V was cut back by 6 bases and J by 5 bases. This CDR3 has 17 amino acids. Germline V CDR1 and CDR2: MDHEN, SYDVKM. The CDR3 region is CASSPLGRGGLRDTQYF. The CDR3 DNA reads TGTGCCAGCAGCCCCTTAGGGCGGGGGGGCCTCAGAGATACGCAGTATTTT.

This clonotype has more than one count but fewer than ten. This chain uses TRBV5-1 with TRBJ2-3, with D perhaps TRBD2 (7 bases). Looked up from germline, CDR1 is SGHRS and CDR2 is YFSETQ. The V and J ends lost 3 bases and 4 bases respectively, with 12 bases between them. CDR3 length: 14 residues. CDR3 sequence reads: CASSWGGAPDTQYF. In DNA, the CDR3 is TGCGCCAGCAGCTGGGGGGGGGCCCCAGATACGCAGTATTTT.

The count of this clonotype is one. The chain is built from TRBV20-1 and TRBJ2-3, with TRBD2 matching 7 bases. With 6 bases clipped from V and 1 base from J, the junction kept 10 bases outside the gene matches. The germline CDR1 and CDR2 sequences are DFQATT and SNEGSKA (reference sequence). The CDR3 sequence is 15 residues long. DNA for the CDR3: TGCAGTGCCTATTGGGCTAGCGGACGCACAGATACGCAGTATTTT. Encoded protein: CSAYWASGRTDTQYF.

This clonotype was seen more than once but under ten times. V usage is TRBV6-1 and J usage is TRBJ1-1; D remains unclear. Between the trimmed V and J ends, which lost 2 bases and 3 bases, there was a span of 10 bases. The CDR3 length is 14 residues. CDR1 is MNHNS, CDR2 SASEGT, per germline. CDR3 sequence reads: CASSEYKWDTEAFF. Written as DNA, the CDR3 is TGTGCCAGCAGTGAATACAAGTGGGACACTGAAGCTTTCTTT.

Points on this clonotype: A junction boundary mismatches the germline segment, possibly from a read error. V usage is TRBV6-6 and J usage is TRBJ1-4; D is undetermined. Germline V gene lookup returns CDR1 MNHNY and CDR2 SVGAGI (reference sequence). The CDR3 length is 12 residues. CDR3 DNA sequence: TGTGCCAGCAGTTACCCAAATGAAAAACGGTTTTTT. It encodes CASSYPNEKRFF.

There are many counts of this clonotype. The chain has TRBV29-1 and TRBJ2-5; D is ambiguous. V was pared by 2 bases and J by 5 bases, with 9 bases between. From germline, CDR1 is SQVTM and CDR2 ANQGSEA. The CDR3 covers 12 residues. The CDR3, as DNA: TGCAGCGTTGAACATCCCTCGGAGACCCAGTACTTC. Translation gives CSVEHPSETQYF.

This chain uses TRBV5-1 with TRBJ2-7, with 10 bases identical to TRBD2. The CDR3 is made up of 14 amino acids. Germline V gene data show CDR1 as SGHRS and CDR2 as YFSETQ. Trimming cost V 4 bases and J 4 bases; bases outside gene matches: 5. The CDR3 coding sequence is TGCGCCAGCAGCGATCCTAGCGGGGGTTACGAGCAGTACTTC. Protein sequence: CASSDPSGGYEQYF.

This clonotype was detected a few times. The chain employs TRBV5-6 and TRBJ2-7; D is perhaps TRBD1 or TRBD2 (6 bases each). The CDR3 loop spans 17 amino acids. V was trimmed by 1 base and J by 4 bases, leaving 21 bases between them. Germline CDR1 reads SGHDT; CDR2 reads YYEEEE. The CDR3 is CASSLSGAGTWEYEQYF. DNA for the CDR3: TGTGCCAGCAGCTTGTCAGGGGCGGGAACCTGGGAATACGAGCAGTACTTC.

CDR3 sequence: CSARDRHSSGFGDQEKLFF. In DNA, the CDR3 is TGCAGTGCTAGAGATCGTCACTCCTCGGGATTTGGGGATCAGGAAAAACTGTTTTTT. The genes are TRBV20-1 and TRBJ1-4; unclear D gene. Germline V gene data show CDR1 as DFQATT and CDR2 as SNEGSKA (reference sequence). This CDR3 is 19 amino acids long. V lost 0 bases to trimming and J lost 8 bases, with 28 bases between them.

A single count supports this clonotype. This sequence joins TRBV27 and TRBJ2-5, with TRBD2 as a possible D gene (5 bases). Judging by the DNA end, TRBJ2-7 fits better; the J call may be wrong. CDR3 length equals 16 residues. CDR1 is MNHEY, CDR2 SMNVEV, per germline (reference sequence). CDR3 region: CASSFHGPGTSTEQYF. DNA of the CDR3: TGTGCCAGCAGTTTCCACGGGCCGGGAACTTCTACCGAGCAGTACTTC.

The chain uses TRBV7-2 and TRBJ2-5; TRBD2 is a possible D gene (5 bases). Germline-derived CDR1 and CDR2 are SGHTA and FQGNSA. Trimming shortened V by 5 bases and J by 5 bases, and 18 bases separated the two germline ends. The CDR3 spans 15 residues. CDR3 nucleotides: TGTGCCAGCAGCCCGGCGGAGTGGTGGACTGAGACCCAGTACTTC. Translating gives CASSPAEWWTETQYF.